This entry describes one T cell receptor beta chain. In the study's own analysis: Amplifying reference gene primers gave estimates of nucleated cell counts. The table came from immunoSEQ multiplex PCR; TCRdb's copy has only in-frame clones and leaves some out. The V and J calls and clone size were taken over from that table, and D and trimming were inferred from the DNA. Of 25,000 to 30,000 clones in the sample, roughly 80% are singletons; the top ten hold almost 8%. The data were taken from a study of blood T cell repertoires in COVID-19. Background on the study: The study drew acute and convalescent COVID-19 samples from the United States, Italy and Spain. PBMCs, B-cell-depleted T cells, or T cells were the source of the cDNA or gDNA that made up the material.

Sequences were obtained from peripheral blood. This clonotype originated in a woman in her sixties or seventies with active or convalescent COVID-19.

The DNA for the CDR3 is TGTGCCAGCAGCCCACCCACGCCAGGGGGCTATGGCTACACCTTC. This encodes CASSPPTPGGYGYTF. This sequence joins TRBV28 and TRBJ1-2, with 7 bases that match TRBD1. Per germline, CDR1 MDHEN and CDR2 SYDVKM. V dropped 6 bases and J dropped 4; count of bases not matched to a gene: 11. The CDR3 extends over 15 amino acids.